This entry describes one T cell receptor (beta chain). Clones were read by immunoSEQ multiplex PCR, and TCRdb kept only the in-frame ones, dropping some. The sample lists 160,000 or so clones, roughly 86% occurring once. This specimen belongs to a study of blood T cell repertoires in COVID-19. Overall study context: Acute and convalescent COVID-19 specimens originated in the United States, Italy and Spain. T cells, B-cell-depleted T cells, or PBMCs provided the cDNA or gDNA that served as material.

The V end lost 6 bases, the J end lost 2 bases, and 11 bases lay between the germline ends. This CDR3 contains 14 residues. CDR1 is MNHEY, CDR2 SVGAGI, per germline. The receptor comes from a woman aged 45-60 years with acute or convalescent COVID-19. What was sequenced was peripheral blood. V gene TRBV6-5 combines with J gene TRBJ1-5, with D possibly matching TRBD1 (6 bases). The CDR3 here is CASRQTGRNQPQHF. DNA for the CDR3: TGTGCCAGCAGACAGACAGGTCGCAATCAGCCCCAGCATTTT.